This TCR beta chain was recovered during a study of blood T cell repertoires in COVID-19 (dated by TCRdb to about 2020). With respect to the entire study: Collaborator samples came from the United States, Italy and Spain and covered acute and convalescent phases of COVID-19. The material from the prospective study consisted of cDNA or gDNA derived from T cells, B-cell-depleted T cells, or PBMCs. The dataset comprised deeply sampled blood TCRbeta repertoires from subjects exposed to, actively infected with, or recovered from COVID-19. A freely available public database, intended as a resource for researchers studying the immune response to SARS-CoV-2, is where the repertoires were released. Samples were obtained from the ongoing ImmuneRACE study (first 160 participants) and from some 1,200 subjects provided by 6 global collaborators. Sample metadata almost always included a de-identified subject ID, COVID-19 status, age in years and sex. HLA class I and class II types, where available, came from metadata supplied by the sample provider rather than from assay-based typing.

Study-wide conclusions, independent of this receptor: The amount of clinical and demographic metadata varied by source and participant and was provided uncurated.

Collaborating institutions collected whole blood in K2EDTA tubes following their own protocols. Collaborator samples were shipped for TCRbeta analysis as frozen whole blood, isolated PBMCs, or DNA extracted from either sample type. Looking up the germline V gene yields CDR1 SGDLS and CDR2 YYNGEE. From cysteine to phenylalanine, the CDR3 is 14 amino acids long. The kept DNA is CDR3 alone, 42 bases in frame from the first base. The junction carries 11 bases between V and J, which are trimmed by 4 bases and 1 base respectively. TCRbeta CDR3 regions were amplified from genomic DNA using the immunoSEQ Assay, a bias-controlled multiplex PCR. On the authors' methods: Within the assay, amplification of reference gene primers was used to estimate how many nucleated cells each sample contained. Sequence reads were collapsed and filtered to measure the absolute abundance of every unique TCRbeta CDR3 rearrangement. For each sample, productive Simpson clonality was calculated as the square root of Simpson's diversity index over productive rearrangements. As stored in TCRdb, this immuneACCESS dataset retains in-frame rearrangements with V and J assigned. A fraction of the clones does not appear; measured against another copy, unresolved V genes explain less than half of the discrepancy, and the remainder lacks a known reason. V, J and clone size derive from that table, while D and trimming were established from the DNA sequence. The sample records about 60,000 clones, around 80% of which are singletons. 10% to 15% of the sample goes to the ten largest clones.

For this clone: Its recognized antigen is unknown. No per-base quality is available; no much larger clone lies one base away.

The receptor chain draws on TRBV9 and TRBJ1-1; the D gene is perhaps TRBD1, from 5 matching bases. The sequenced sample was peripheral blood. The receptor comes from a man older than 75 with acute or convalescent COVID-19. The CDR3: CASSHGATNTEAFF. The DNA sequence follows: TGTGCCAGCAGCCATGGGGCGACGAACACTGAAGCTTTCTTT.